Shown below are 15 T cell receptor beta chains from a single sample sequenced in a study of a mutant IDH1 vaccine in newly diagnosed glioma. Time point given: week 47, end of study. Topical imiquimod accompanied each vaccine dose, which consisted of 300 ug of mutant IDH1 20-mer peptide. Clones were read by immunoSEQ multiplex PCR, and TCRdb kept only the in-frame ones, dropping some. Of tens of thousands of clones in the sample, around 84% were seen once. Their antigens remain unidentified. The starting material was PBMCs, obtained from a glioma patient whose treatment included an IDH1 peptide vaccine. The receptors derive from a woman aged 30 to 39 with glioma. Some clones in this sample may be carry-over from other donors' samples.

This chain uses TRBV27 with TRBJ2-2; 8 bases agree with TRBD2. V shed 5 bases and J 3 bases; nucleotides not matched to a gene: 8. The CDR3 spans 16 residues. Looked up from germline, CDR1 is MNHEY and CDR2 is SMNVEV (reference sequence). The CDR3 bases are TGTGCCAGCAGTGGGAGTAGCGGGGAATACACCGGGGAGCTGTTTTTT. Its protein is CASSGSSGEYTGELFF.

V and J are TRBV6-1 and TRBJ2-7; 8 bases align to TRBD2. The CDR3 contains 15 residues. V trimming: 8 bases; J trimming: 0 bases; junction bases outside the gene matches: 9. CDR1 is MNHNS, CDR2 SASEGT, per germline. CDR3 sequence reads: CASGVLAGGSYEQYF. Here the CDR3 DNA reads TGTGCCAGCGGGGTCCTGGCGGGAGGCTCCTACGAGCAGTACTTC.

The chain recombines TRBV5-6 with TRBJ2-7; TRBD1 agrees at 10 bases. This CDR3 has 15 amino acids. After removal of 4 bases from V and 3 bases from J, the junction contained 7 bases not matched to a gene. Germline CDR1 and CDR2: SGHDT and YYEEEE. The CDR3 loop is CASSPPGQGFYEQYF. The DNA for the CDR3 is TGTGCCAGCAGCCCCCCGGGACAGGGGTTCTACGAGCAGTACTTC.

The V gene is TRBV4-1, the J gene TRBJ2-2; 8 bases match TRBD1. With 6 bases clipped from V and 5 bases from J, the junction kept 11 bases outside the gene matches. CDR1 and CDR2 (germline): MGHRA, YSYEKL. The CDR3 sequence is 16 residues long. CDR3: CASREQGALRTGELFF. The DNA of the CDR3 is TGCGCCAGCAGGGAGCAGGGGGCGTTAAGGACCGGGGAGCTGTTTTTT.

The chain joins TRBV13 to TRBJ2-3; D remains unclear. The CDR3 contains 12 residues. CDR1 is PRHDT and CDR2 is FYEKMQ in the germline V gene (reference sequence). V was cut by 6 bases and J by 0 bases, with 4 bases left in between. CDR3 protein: CASRNSTDTQYF. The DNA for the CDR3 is TGTGCCAGCAGAAATAGCACAGATACGCAGTATTTT.

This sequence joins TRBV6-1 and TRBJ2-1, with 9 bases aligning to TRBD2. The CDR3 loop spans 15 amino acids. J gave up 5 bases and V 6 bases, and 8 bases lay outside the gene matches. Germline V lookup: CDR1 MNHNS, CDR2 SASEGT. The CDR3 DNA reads TGTGCCAGCAGGTGGTGGGCGGGGGGGGACAATGAGCAGTTCTTC. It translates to CASRWWAGGDNEQFF.

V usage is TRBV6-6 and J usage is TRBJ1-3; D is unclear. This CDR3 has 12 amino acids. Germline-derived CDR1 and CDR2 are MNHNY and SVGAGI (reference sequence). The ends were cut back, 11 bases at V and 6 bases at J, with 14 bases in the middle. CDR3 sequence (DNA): TGTGCCTGCTCCGGGATTGAAAACACCATATATTTT. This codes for CACSGIENTIYF.

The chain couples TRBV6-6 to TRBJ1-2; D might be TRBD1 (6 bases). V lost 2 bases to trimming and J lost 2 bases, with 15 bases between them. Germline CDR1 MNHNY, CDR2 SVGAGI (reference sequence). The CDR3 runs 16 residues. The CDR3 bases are TGTGCCAGCAGTTACGTCCGGACAGAACCCAACTATGGCTACACCTTC. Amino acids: CASSYVRTEPNYGYTF.

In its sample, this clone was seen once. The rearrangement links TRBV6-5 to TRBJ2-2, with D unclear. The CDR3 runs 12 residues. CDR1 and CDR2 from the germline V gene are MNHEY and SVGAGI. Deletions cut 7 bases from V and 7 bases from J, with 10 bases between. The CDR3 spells CASTRSGGELFF. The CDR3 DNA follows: TGTGCCAGCACCCGGAGTGGCGGGGAGCTGTTTTTT.

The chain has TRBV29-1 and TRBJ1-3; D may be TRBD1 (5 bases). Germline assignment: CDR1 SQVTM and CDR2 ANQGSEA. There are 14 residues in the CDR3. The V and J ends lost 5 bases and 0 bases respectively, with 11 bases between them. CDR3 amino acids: CSVLGGGSGNTIYF. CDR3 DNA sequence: TGCAGCGTTCTCGGGGGGGGCTCTGGAAACACCATATATTTT.

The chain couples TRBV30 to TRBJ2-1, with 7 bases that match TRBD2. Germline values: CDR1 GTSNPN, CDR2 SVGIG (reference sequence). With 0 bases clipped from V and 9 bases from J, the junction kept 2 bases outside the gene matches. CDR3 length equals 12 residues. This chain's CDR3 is CAWSVREAEQFF. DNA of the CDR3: TGTGCCTGGAGTGTACGGGAGGCTGAGCAGTTCTTC.

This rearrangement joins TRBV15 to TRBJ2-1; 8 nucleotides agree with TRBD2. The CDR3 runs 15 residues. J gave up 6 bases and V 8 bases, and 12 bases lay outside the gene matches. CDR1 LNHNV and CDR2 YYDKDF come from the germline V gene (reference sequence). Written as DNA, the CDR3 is TGTGCCACCGGAGGGATTAGCGGGATGATCAATGAGCAGTTCTTC. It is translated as CATGGISGMINEQFF. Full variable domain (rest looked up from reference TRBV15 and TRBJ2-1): DAMVIQNPRYQVTQFGKPVTLSCSQTLNHNVMYWYQQKSSQAPKLLFHYYDKDFNNEADTPDNFQSRRPNTSFCFLDIRSPGLGDTAMYLCATGGISGMINEQFFGPGTRLTVL.

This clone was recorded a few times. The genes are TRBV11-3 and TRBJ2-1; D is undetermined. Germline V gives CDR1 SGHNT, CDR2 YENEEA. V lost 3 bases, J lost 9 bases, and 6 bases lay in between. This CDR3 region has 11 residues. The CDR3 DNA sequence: TGTGCCAGCAGCTTTGGCGGTGAGCAGTTCTTC. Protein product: CASSFGGEQFF.

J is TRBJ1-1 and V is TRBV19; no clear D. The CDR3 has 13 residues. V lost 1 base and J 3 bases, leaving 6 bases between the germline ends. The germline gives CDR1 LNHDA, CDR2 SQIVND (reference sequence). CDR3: CASSIAEYTEAFF. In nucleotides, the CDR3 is TGTGCCAGTAGTATAGCAGAGTACACTGAAGCTTTCTTT.

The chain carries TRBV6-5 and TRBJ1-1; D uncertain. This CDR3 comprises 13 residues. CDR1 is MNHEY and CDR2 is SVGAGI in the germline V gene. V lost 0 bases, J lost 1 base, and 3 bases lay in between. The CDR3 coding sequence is TGTGCCAGCAGTTACTCTGAGAACACTGAAGCTTTCTTT. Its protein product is CASSYSENTEAFF.